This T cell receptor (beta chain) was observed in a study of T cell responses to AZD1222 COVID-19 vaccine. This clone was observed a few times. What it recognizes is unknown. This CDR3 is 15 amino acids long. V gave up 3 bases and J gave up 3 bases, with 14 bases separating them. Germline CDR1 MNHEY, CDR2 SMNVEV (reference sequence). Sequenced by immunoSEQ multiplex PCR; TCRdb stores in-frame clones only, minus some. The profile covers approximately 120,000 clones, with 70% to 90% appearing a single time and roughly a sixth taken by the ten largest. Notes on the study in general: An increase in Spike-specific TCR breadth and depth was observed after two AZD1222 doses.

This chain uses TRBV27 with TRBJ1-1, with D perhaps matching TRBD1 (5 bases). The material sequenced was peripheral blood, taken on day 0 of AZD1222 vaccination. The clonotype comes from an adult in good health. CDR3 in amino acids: CASSLQAGSYTEAFF. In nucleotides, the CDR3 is TGTGCCAGCAGTTTGCAGGCAGGGTCGTACACTGAAGCTTTCTTT.